This paragraph reports one TCR beta chain. Its specificity is unknown. CDR3 length: 15 amino acids. Trimming took 3 bases from V and 7 from J, leaving 13 bases between them. The germline CDR1 and CDR2 sequences are SGHTA and FQGNSA. Measured with immunoSEQ multiplex PCR; TCRdb has only the in-frame clones, and not every one. The sample contains approximately 60,000 clones, 70% to 90% of which appear only once. This sample was taken from a study of PD-1 blockade in classical Hodgkin lymphoma. Notes on the study in general: Partial responders and progressors had significantly lower baseline TCR diversity.

All patients relapsed after autologous stem cell transplantation, and brentuximab vedotin exposure varied. Sample: peripheral blood mononuclear cells (PBMCs), taken at baseline. The V gene is TRBV7-2, the J gene TRBJ1-6, with D possibly being TRBD1 (6 bases). This TCR was recovered from a human donor with classical Hodgkin lymphoma. The CDR3 DNA reads as TGTGCCAGCAGCTTGGACAGCCCGATGAATTCACCCCTCCACTTT. It encodes CASSLDSPMNSPLHF.